The 2 T cell receptor beta chains below were found in one sample sequenced in a study of T cell repertoires in cytomegalovirus infection. These TCRs' antigens remain unknown. TCRdb reprocessed the reads via MiXCR and lists one record per CDR3 protein. The data hold approximately 300,000 distinct CDR3 sequences, with roughly 25% observed a single time. The specimen was cultured PBMCs, collected from culture after CMV antigen stimulation. The receptors come from a human donor in good health (CMV status not recorded). Some clones in this sample may be carry-over from other donors' samples.

The chain employs TRBV6-2 or TRBV6-3 and TRBJ2-7; no reliable D call. V lost 2 bases to trimming and J lost 4 bases, with 9 bases between them. Germline V gene lookup returns CDR1 MNHEY and CDR2 SVGEGT. This CDR3 contains 13 residues. The CDR3: CASSYETKYEQYF. As DNA, the CDR3 is TGTGCCAGCAGTTACGAGACCAAGTACGAGCAGTACTTC.

The chain combines TRBV19 with TRBJ1-5; D remains unclear. The germline gives CDR1 LNHDA, CDR2 SQIVND (reference sequence). The CDR3 covers 16 residues. V was clipped by 5 bases and J by 5 bases, with 19 bases between them. CDR3 nucleotides: TGTGCCAGTAGTGAGAAGGACTTACGGAAGGATCAGCCCCAGCATTTT. Encoded protein: CASSEKDLRKDQPQHF.